Below, 26 T cell receptor beta chains from the same sample are listed, as sequenced in a study of CD8 T cells in ankylosing spondylitis. Study findings and constraints: Seemingly distinctive of ankylosing spondylitis blood was a TCR beta motif formed by eight highly homologous variants.

In TCRdb, the 5' RACE reads were re-called with MiXCR into one record per CDR3 protein. The sample includes a few hundred thousand distinct CDR3 sequences, 8% of them seen just once. Their specific antigens are unknown. Sequenced material: blood, either unsorted or a sorted T cell fraction (not recorded which). These receptors were taken from a male donor with ankylosing spondylitis.

The V call is TRBV12-5, the J call TRBJ2-1, with 7 nucleotides matching TRBD2. Germline V gene lookup returns CDR1 LGHNT and CDR2 FRNRAP. Unmatched junction bases numbered 10, after V lost 1 base and J lost 1 base. CDR3 length: 18 amino acids. CDR3 coding DNA: TGTGCTAGTGGTTTGGAGGGGATAGCGGGTAGGTCCTACAATGAGCAGTTCTTC. Translation: CASGLEGIAGRSYNEQFF.

This clonotype was found a few times. V usage is TRBV18 and J usage is TRBJ1-2; tentative D call: TRBD1 (5 bases). Trimming shortened V by 6 bases and J by 2 bases, and 7 bases separated the two germline ends. The germline gives CDR1 KGHSH, CDR2 LQKENI. The CDR3 is 12 amino acids. The CDR3 loop reads CASSGPNYGYTF. DNA for the CDR3: TGTGCCAGCTCGGGACCCAACTATGGCTACACCTTC.

The rearrangement joins TRBV11-1 to TRBJ2-4; D may match TRBD1 or TRBD2 (8 bases each). The CDR3 spans 19 residues. V was clipped by 5 bases and J by 1 base, with 24 bases between them. Germline V gene sequence: CDR1 SGHAT, CDR2 FQDESV (reference sequence). CDR3 residues: CASSDRAGDRHIAKNIQYF. The CDR3, as DNA: TGTGCCAGCAGCGATCGAGCGGGGGACAGGCATATTGCCAAAAACATTCAGTACTTC.

This clonotype was counted ten times or more. The rearrangement uses TRBV4-3 and TRBJ2-5; D may match TRBD1 or TRBD2 (5 bases each). CDR3 length: 15 residues. V gave up 1 base and J gave up 1 base, with 10 bases separating them. Germline assignment: CDR1 LGHNA and CDR2 YSLEER. The CDR3 DNA follows: TGCGCCAGCAGCCAAGCCCGGGGCGGCCAAGAGACCCAGTACTTC. This gives the protein CASSQARGGQETQYF.

This clonotype was counted between two and nine times. The V and J genes are TRBV29-1 and TRBJ2-5; a weak D match, TRBD1 (5 bases). This CDR3 is 14 amino acids long. Trimming took 1 base from V and 7 from J, leaving 16 bases between them. From germline, CDR1 is SQVTM and CDR2 ANQGSEA. DNA of the CDR3: TGCAGCGTTGAAGCCCCAGGGCGGTCGGGGACCCAGTACTTC. Translated: CSVEAPGRSGTQYF.

This clonotype was picked up a small number of times. The chain has TRBV9 and TRBJ2-4, with a weak D call TRBD2 (6 bases). The CDR3 covers 15 residues. In germline, CDR1 is SGDLS, CDR2 YYNGEE. Trimming stripped 2 bases from V and 5 bases from J, with 14 bases between. CDR3 loop: CASSVGGDPQNIQYF. CDR3 sequence (DNA): TGTGCCAGCAGCGTTGGAGGGGACCCACAAAACATTCAGTACTTC.

This clonotype was seen a handful of times. The rearrangement uses TRBV27 and TRBJ2-7, with D unclear. Germline-derived CDR1 and CDR2 are MNHEY and SMNVEV (reference sequence). This CDR3 is built from 13 residues. V gave up 1 base and J gave up 5 bases, with 9 bases separating them. The CDR3 DNA follows: TGTGCCAGCAGTTTATTTCCTAGGGACGAGCAGTACTTC. Its translation: CASSLFPRDEQYF.

There are a few counts of this clonotype. This sequence joins TRBV20-1 and TRBJ2-2, with TRBD1 as a possible D gene (6 bases). CDR3 length equals 15 residues. Germline V gives CDR1 DFQATT, CDR2 SNEGSKA (reference sequence). The V end lost 2 bases, the J end lost 6 bases, and 16 bases lay between the germline ends. As DNA, the CDR3 is TGCAGTGCTAGACGCCCAGGGGCCCCATCCGGGGAGCTGTTTTTT. This translates into CSARRPGAPSGELFF.

Many counts were recorded for this clonotype. The chain carries TRBV6-2 or TRBV6-3 and TRBJ2-2; 8 positions agree with TRBD1. The CDR3 is 15 residues long. Germline CDR1 and CDR2: MNHEY and SVGEGT. J gave up 4 bases and V 5 bases, and 6 bases lay outside the gene matches. CDR3 loop: CASSGQGRGTGELFF. CDR3 DNA: TGTGCCAGCAGTGGACAGGGACGGGGCACCGGGGAGCTGTTTTTT.

This clonotype was seen a few times. The genes are TRBV20-1 and TRBJ2-7; possibly TRBD2 for D (5 bases). Looked up from germline, CDR1 is DFQATT and CDR2 is SNEGSKA (reference sequence). The V end lost 6 bases, the J end lost 3 bases, and 18 bases lay between the germline ends. The CDR3 contains 14 residues. CDR3 sequence: CSAAGGLAVYEQYF. The CDR3 nucleotides read TGCAGTGCCGCTGGTGGGCTAGCCGTCTACGAGCAGTACTTC.

At least ten counts were recorded for this clonotype. This sequence joins TRBV5-4 and TRBJ2-2, with D maybe TRBD1 (6 bases). CDR3 length: 12 residues. V was shortened by 4 bases and J by 8 bases, with 9 bases between the two germline ends. Germline values: CDR1 SGHNT, CDR2 YYREEE (reference sequence). The CDR3 region is CASSTRGGELFF. As DNA, the CDR3 is TGTGCCAGCAGCACCAGGGGTGGGGAGCTGTTTTTT.

Here the CDR3 DNA reads TGTGCCAGCAGCTTAGTTTGGCGGGAATCAGATACGCAGTATTTT. Translation gives CASSLVWRESDTQYF. The rearrangement uses TRBV7-2 and TRBJ2-3; tentative D call: TRBD2 (6 bases). V gave up 1 base and J gave up 4 bases, with 12 bases separating them. The CDR3 has 15 residues. Germline CDR1 reads SGHTA; CDR2 reads FQGNSA.

Many counts were recorded for this clonotype. The genes are TRBV29-1 and TRBJ2-5; D uncertain. Germline CDR1 SQVTM, CDR2 ANQGSEA. The length of the CDR3 is 13 residues. Trimming shortened V by 7 bases and J by 2 bases, and 14 bases separated the two germline ends. The CDR3 region is CSAHLRPQETQYF. CDR3 DNA sequence: TGCAGCGCCCACTTGCGCCCACAAGAGACCCAGTACTTC.

In its sample, this clonotype was seen many times. The chain recombines TRBV28 with TRBJ1-5, with a weak D call TRBD1 (5 bases). The V and J ends lost 8 bases and 9 bases respectively, with 11 bases between them. CDR3 size: 11 residues. The germline CDR1 and CDR2 sequences are MDHEN and SYDVKM. CDR3: CASDLGGPQHF. As DNA, the CDR3 is TGTGCCAGCGACCTTGGGGGGCCCCAGCATTTT.

This clonotype was counted only a few times. The rearrangement uses TRBV6-2 or TRBV6-3 and TRBJ2-5; D uncertain. The ends were cut back, 0 bases at V and 5 bases at J, with 7 bases in the middle. The germline V gene encodes CDR1 MNHEY and CDR2 SVGEGT. The CDR3 sequence is 13 residues long. In DNA, the CDR3 is TGTGCCAGCAGTTACTCGCCTGCGGAGACCCAGTACTTC. This encodes CASSYSPAETQYF.

The table lists this clonotype with many counts. The V gene is TRBV9, the J gene TRBJ1-1; unclear D gene. The CDR3 runs 13 residues. Germline lookup yields CDR1 SGDLS and CDR2 YYNGEE. The germline V and J ends were trimmed by 2 bases and 6 bases, with 11 bases remaining between them. CDR3 nucleotide sequence: TGTGCCAGCAGCGTGGACCCCATGGCTGAAGCTTTCTTT. Protein sequence: CASSVDPMAEAFF.

This clonotype was seen more than once but under ten times. J is TRBJ2-7 and V is TRBV28; 7 bases are shared with TRBD1. Germline trimming cut 2 bases from V and 2 bases from J; bases unmatched to any gene: 6. This CDR3 comprises 15 residues. The germline V gene has CDR1 MDHEN and CDR2 SYDVKM. The CDR3 coding sequence is TGTGCCAGCAGTTTAGGGACAGTAACTACCTACGAGCAGTACTTC. Its protein is CASSLGTVTTYEQYF.

This clonotype has only a few counts. J is TRBJ2-2 and V is TRBV12-3 or TRBV12-4; 9 bases are shared with TRBD2. The trim removed 4 bases at V and 6 bases at J, leaving 6 bases unmatched. The CDR3 is made up of 15 amino acids. The CDR3 nucleotides read TGTGCCAGCAGTTCGCTAGCGGGAAGGGCCGGGGAGCTGTTTTTT. This encodes CASSSLAGRAGELFF.

The rearrangement uses TRBV20-1 and TRBJ2-1; TRBD2 might be the D (6 bases). This CDR3 is 14 amino acids long. Trimming took off 4 bases at V and 7 bases at J, with 17 bases between the two ends. CDR1 and CDR2 from the germline V gene are DFQATT and SNEGSKA (reference sequence). The CDR3 loop is CSAIPGSVRNEQFF. CDR3 nucleotide sequence: TGCAGTGCTATTCCCGGGAGTGTTAGGAATGAGCAGTTCTTC.

Only a few counts were recorded for this clonotype. The chain employs TRBV5-1 and TRBJ2-7; D is possibly TRBD1 or TRBD2 (5 bases each). CDR3 size: 13 residues. Trimming stripped 4 bases from V and 3 bases from J, with 11 bases between. Germline V gives CDR1 SGHRS, CDR2 YFSETQ. The CDR3, as DNA: TGCGCCAGCAGCATTCGGGACGGCTACGAGCAGTACTTC. Protein: CASSIRDGYEQYF.

The chain uses TRBV7-9 and TRBJ1-1; D may be TRBD1 (6 bases). The CDR3 is 14 residues long. CDR1 SEHNR and CDR2 FQNEAQ come from the germline V gene (reference sequence). Trimming took off 5 bases at V and 2 bases at J, with 12 bases between the two ends. In DNA, the CDR3 is TGTGCCAGCAGCCCCACGGACAGAAACACTGAAGCTTTCTTT. Its translation is CASSPTDRNTEAFF.

This clonotype came up a few times. The V and J genes are TRBV6-1 and TRBJ2-7; the match to TRBD1 covers 8 bases. Trimming cost V 7 bases and J 3 bases; bases outside gene matches: 11. Germline CDR1 is MNHNS and CDR2 is SASEGT. The CDR3 covers 15 residues. The CDR3 coding sequence is TGTGCCAGCAAGAACGGGCAGGGGGCAGGCTACGAGCAGTACTTC. Translated, it gives CASKNGQGAGYEQYF.

The J gene is TRBJ2-7, the V gene TRBV11-2, with 9 nucleotides matching TRBD1. Per the germline V gene, CDR1 is SGHAT and CDR2 is FQNNGV. The CDR3 length is 15 residues. The ends lost 4 bases at V and 3 bases at J; junction bases unmatched: 7. This CDR3 reads CASSSEGQGFYEQYF. The CDR3, as DNA: TGTGCCAGCAGCTCAGAGGGACAGGGTTTCTACGAGCAGTACTTC.

This chain uses TRBV28 with TRBJ2-1; D is uncertain. CDR1 MDHEN and CDR2 SYDVKM come from the germline V gene. The CDR3 is made up of 12 amino acids. Between the trimmed V and J ends, which lost 6 bases and 7 bases, there was a span of 10 bases. CDR3 DNA sequence: TGTGCCAGCAGGCCGAGTGCGAATGAGCAGTTCTTC. Its translation: CASRPSANEQFF.

In its sample, this clonotype was seen a few times. The rearrangement uses TRBV5-1 and TRBJ1-1, with 7 bases matching TRBD1. V was clipped by 0 bases and J by 5 bases; unmatched bases: 7. Germline V CDR1 and CDR2: SGHRS, YFSETQ. CDR3 length: 15 amino acids. The CDR3 region is CASSLETGYGTEAFF. DNA for the CDR3: TGCGCCAGCAGCTTGGAGACAGGGTATGGGACTGAAGCTTTCTTT. The full variable domain, its missing parts supplied by reference TRBV5-1 and TRBJ1-1, is KAGVTQTPRYLIKTRGQQVTLSCSPISGHRSVSWYQQTPGQGLQFLFEYFSETQRNKGNFPGRFSGRQFSNSRSEMNVSTLELGDSALYLCASSLETGYGTEAFFGQGTRLTVV.

There are many counts of this clonotype. The rearrangement links TRBV28 to TRBJ2-5; a weak D match, TRBD2 (6 bases). The CDR3 length is 14 residues. Between the trimmed V and J ends, which lost 3 bases and 7 bases, there was a span of 15 bases. Germline V gives CDR1 MDHEN, CDR2 SYDVKM. CDR3 loop: CASSFVGTGRTQYF. The CDR3 nucleotides read TGTGCCAGCAGTTTTGTCGGGACCGGGAGGACCCAGTACTTC.